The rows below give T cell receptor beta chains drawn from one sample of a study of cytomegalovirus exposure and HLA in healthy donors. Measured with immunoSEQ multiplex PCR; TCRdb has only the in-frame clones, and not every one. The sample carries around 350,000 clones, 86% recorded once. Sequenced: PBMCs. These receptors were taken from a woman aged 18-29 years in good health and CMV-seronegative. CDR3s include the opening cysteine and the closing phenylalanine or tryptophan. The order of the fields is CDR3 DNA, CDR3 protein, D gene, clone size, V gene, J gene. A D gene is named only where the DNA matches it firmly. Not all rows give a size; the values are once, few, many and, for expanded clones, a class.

TGCGCCAGCAGCTCAGGTCCCGGGACAGGGAGAAGGGGCAATCAGCCCCAGCATTTT	CASSSGPGTGRRGNQPQHF	TRBD1	few	TRBV5-1	TRBJ1-5
TGTGCCACCTGGGGTGTGGGACTAGCGGTTAATGAGCAGTTCTTC	CATWGVGLAVNEQFF	TRBD2	once	TRBV15	TRBJ2-1
TGTGCCAGCAGCTCCCGGGACAGTTCTCCCACCTACGAGCAGTACTTC	CASSSRDSSPTYEQYF	TRBD1	.	TRBV7-9	TRBJ2-7
TGTGCCAGCTCTCAACTAGCGGAGGGCACCGGGGAGCTGTTTTTT	CASSQLAEGTGELFF	TRBD2	once	TRBV18	TRBJ2-2
TGTGCCAGCGATTCCAACAGGCGAAACCAGCCCCAGCATTTT	CASDSNRRNQPQHF	.	.	TRBV2	TRBJ1-5
TGTGCCAGCAGTCGGGACAGGGGGTTTGATACGCAGTATTTT	CASSRDRGFDTQYF	TRBD1	.	TRBV6-1	TRBJ2-3
TGCGCCAGCAGCCACTTACCCGGGACAATGAACACTGAAGCTTTCTTT	CASSHLPGTMNTEAFF	.	.	TRBV4-1	TRBJ1-1
TGTGCCAGCAGTCCGGGAGCGGCCCCACAAGAGACCCAGTACTTC	CASSPGAAPQETQYF	.	.	TRBV28	TRBJ2-5
TGCGCCAGCAGCCAAGAATGGGCGGGGCCCTACGAGCAGTACTTC	CASSQEWAGPYEQYF	.	.	TRBV4-1	TRBJ2-7
TGTGCCAGCAGCGCCGGACTGAGTAGCAATCAGCCCCAGCATTTT	CASSAGLSSNQPQHF	.	.	TRBV2	TRBJ1-5
TGTGCCAGCAGCGGGACTAGCGGGAGGGCCGGAGAGACCCAGTACTTC	CASSGTSGRAGETQYF	TRBD2	.	TRBV9	TRBJ2-5
TGTGCCAGCAGTCTACCACCCGCGGATACGCAGTATTTT	CASSLPPADTQYF	.	once	TRBV27	TRBJ2-3
TGCGCCAGCAGCTACGGACTAGCGGGGGGAGAGACCCAGTACTTC	CASSYGLAGGETQYF	TRBD2	.	TRBV5-1	TRBJ2-5
TGTGCCAGCTCACCACGTACTCAGGGGACTAATGAAAAACTGTTTTTT	CASSPRTQGTNEKLFF	.	.	TRBV18	TRBJ1-4
TGCGCCAGCAGCGCAGGACAGGTGAACACCGGGGAGCTGTTTTTT	CASSAGQVNTGELFF	TRBD1	.	TRBV5-1	TRBJ2-2
TGTGCCAGCAGCAAGCCGGGACTAAACACCGGGGAGCTGTTTTTT	CASSKPGLNTGELFF	.	.	TRBV21-1	TRBJ2-2
TGCAGCACAAGACAGGCCAACACCGGGGAGCTGTTTTTT	CSTRQANTGELFF	.	.	TRBV29-1	TRBJ2-2
TGCAGCGTTGAACGCGAGGGACAGGGCTATGGCTACACCTTC	CSVEREGQGYGYTF	TRBD1	.	TRBV29-1	TRBJ1-2
TGTGCCAGTAGTCACCGGGGCCGGGGGGCGATCCAAGTCACAGATACGCAGTATTTT	CASSHRGRGAIQVTDTQYF	.	.	TRBV19	TRBJ2-3
TGTGCCTGGAGGACCGGGACGGGGGAGTCCGAGCAGTACTTC	CAWRTGTGESEQYF	.	.	TRBV30	TRBJ2-7
TGTGCCAGCAGCTTTGACAGGTATCAGCCCCAGCATTTT	CASSFDRYQPQHF	.	.	TRBV7-2	TRBJ1-5
TGTGCCAGCAGGTGGGGGGGCGGCGAGCAGTACTTC	CASRWGGGEQYF	.	.	TRBV28	TRBJ2-7
TGTGCCAGCAGCTTAGGCCTGGCGGGAGGGCGCTACGAGCAGTACTTC	CASSLGLAGGRYEQYF	TRBD2	.	TRBV13	TRBJ2-7
TGTGCCAGCAGGCAGACCGCAGGAGGGGGACAGCCATCCTACGAGCAGTACTTC	CASRQTAGGGQPSYEQYF	.	.	TRBV5-6	TRBJ2-7
TGTGCCAGCAGCTTAAGTTTGCGGCGGGGGGCACAAGAGACCCAGTACTTC	CASSLSLRRGAQETQYF	TRBD2	.	TRBV7-9	TRBJ2-5
TGCGCCAGCAGCCCAGATCGGTCCGTCACCTACGAGCAGTACTTC	CASSPDRSVTYEQYF	.	.	TRBV4-1	TRBJ2-7
TGCGCCAGCAGCTTGTTCGGGTCTCAAACTAATGAAAAACTGTTTTTT	CASSLFGSQTNEKLFF	.	.	TRBV5-1	TRBJ1-4
TGTGCCAGCAGTCCCGTTCTCGGGGGAGGGAACACCTTC	CASSPVLGGGNTF	.	.	TRBV27	TRBJ1-2
TGTGCCAGCAGCTCTTCTAGCGGGGGGCTCACAGATACGCAGTATTTT	CASSSSSGGLTDTQYF	TRBD2	.	TRBV7-9	TRBJ2-3
TGTGCCTGGAGTGTACGTAGATCTAGCGGAAGAATTCCGGTCGGGGCCGGGGAGCTGTTTTTT	CAWSVRRSSGRIPVGAGELFF	TRBD2	.	TRBV30	TRBJ2-2
TGTGCCAGCAGGGACTGGGCTAGCGGGGCCCTCGAGCAGTACTTC	CASRDWASGALEQYF	TRBD2	.	TRBV27	TRBJ2-7
TGTGCCAGCAGTGAGGGCCCGATCCAAGAGACCCAGTACTTC	CASSEGPIQETQYF	.	.	TRBV6-1	TRBJ2-5
TGTGCCAGCAGCAGGGGGACCGCCGGGAGCACAGATACGCAGTATTTT	CASSRGTAGSTDTQYF	.	.	TRBV7-9	TRBJ2-3
TGTGCCAGCAGACTCCAACAGGGGCCCTCTGGGGCCAACGTCCTGACTTTC	CASRLQQGPSGANVLTF	TRBD1	.	TRBV11-2	TRBJ2-6
TGTGCCAGCAGGCATCCCCCGAGCGGGATACCCTACGAGCAGTACTTC	CASRHPPSGIPYEQYF	TRBD2	.	TRBV28	TRBJ2-7
TGTGCCAGCAGCTCAGGGACAGGGCCCTACGAGCAGTACTTC	CASSSGTGPYEQYF	TRBD1	.	TRBV2	TRBJ2-7
TGCGCCAGCAGCTTGGATCCAGTCTCTTCGCCCTATAATTCACCCCTCCACTTT	CASSLDPVSSPYNSPLHF	.	.	TRBV5-1	TRBJ1-6
TGTGCCAGCAGTCCCGGGAGCGGGAAGGAACAGTTCTTC	CASSPGSGKEQFF	TRBD2	.	TRBV28	TRBJ2-1
TGTGCCAGCAGCAAAACATTCACGGAGACCCAGTACTTC	CASSKTFTETQYF	.	.	TRBV14	TRBJ2-5
TGTGCCTGGATTGGGACAGGGGTTGAAGCTTTCTTT	CAWIGTGVEAFF	TRBD1	.	TRBV30	TRBJ1-1
TGCGCCAGCAGCCAAGGTGCCACGGGGGGGTATAATTCACCCCTCCACTTT	CASSQGATGGYNSPLHF	.	.	TRBV4-1	TRBJ1-6
TGCGCCAGCAGCCAAAGAAGGCTAGCCTACAATGAGCAGTTCTTC	CASSQRRLAYNEQFF	.	once	TRBV4-1	TRBJ2-1
TGTGCCAGCCGCTGGGCTCCAGAGAATCAGCCCCAGCATTTT	CASRWAPENQPQHF	.	.	TRBV28	TRBJ1-5
TGTGCCAGCAGTTCGACGGGGACAGTTTTGACTGAAGCTTTCTTT	CASSSTGTVLTEAFF	TRBD1	.	TRBV28	TRBJ1-1
TGTGCCAGCAGCCCCCCTGGGCTAGCGGGAGAAGCAACAGATACGCAGTATTTT	CASSPPGLAGEATDTQYF	TRBD2	.	TRBV5-4	TRBJ2-3
TGTGCCAGCAGCGCGGGAACGAGGAGTGAAAAACTGTTTTTT	CASSAGTRSEKLFF	.	.	TRBV5-5	TRBJ1-4
TGTGCCTGGAAGGACAGTCCGGATGAAAAACTGTTTTTT	CAWKDSPDEKLFF	.	.	TRBV30	TRBJ1-4
TGTGCCAGCAGCTCTGGACTAGCGGGGGGGCTGGGCACCGGGGAGCTGTTTTTT	CASSSGLAGGLGTGELFF	TRBD2	.	TRBV9	TRBJ2-2